This T cell receptor beta chain came from a study of blood T cell repertoires in COVID-19. Study background: Sources were T cells, B-cell-depleted T cells, or PBMCs; the material itself was cDNA or gDNA.

The CDR3 consists of 15 residues. Germline assignment: CDR1 DFQATT and CDR2 SNEGSKA (reference sequence). With 3 bases clipped from V and 6 bases from J, the junction kept 8 bases outside the gene matches. The sample holds a few counts of this clone. Participant ages covered roughly 18 to 89 years across 24 US areas. Original processing notes: Amplification of reference gene primers was used by the study to estimate nucleated cell counts. Clones were read by immunoSEQ multiplex PCR, and TCRdb kept only the in-frame ones, dropping some. V and J calls and clone size are copied from that table; D and trimming were computed from the DNA. The sample includes around 280,000 clones, around 88% of them seen just once.

This sequence joins TRBV20-1 and TRBJ1-5; the match to TRBD1 covers 10 bases. This sequence was found in a woman aged 40 to 50 who had recovered from COVID-19. The sample was PBMCs or T cells enriched from blood (not recorded which). In DNA, the CDR3 is TGCAGTGCTAGTAGGGGACAGGGGTTTAGTCAGCCCCAGCATTTT. It is translated as CSASRGQGFSQPQHF.